This T cell receptor (beta chain) originates from a study of blood T cell repertoires in COVID-19. For the study at large: Specimens from acute and convalescent COVID-19 originated in the United States, Italy and Spain. PBMCs, B-cell-depleted T cells, or T cells were the source of the cDNA or gDNA that made up the material.

There are 15 residues in the CDR3. The V gene end was trimmed by 4 bases and the J gene end by 2 bases; junction bases not matched to a gene: 7. Germline assignment: CDR1 SGHRS and CDR2 YFSETQ. As processed by the authors: It was from reference gene primer amplification that nucleated cell counts were estimated. TCRdb's table, derived via immunoSEQ multiplex PCR, lists solely in-frame clones and lacks some. The V and J calls and clone size come from that table; D and trimming were worked out from the DNA. The data show 190,000 or so clones, about 87% seen once. This chain links TRBV5-1 with TRBJ2-3, with 7 bases aligning to TRBD1. The specimen was peripheral blood. The clonotype was recovered from a woman in her 30s with acute or convalescent COVID-19. This CDR3 reads CASSDQGVYTDTQYF. The CDR3 nucleotides read TGCGCCAGCAGCGACCAGGGGGTGTACACAGATACGCAGTATTTT.